The following is a T cell receptor (beta chain) sequence with its context. Its antigen is not yet known. Base-call qualities are not available, and no considerably larger clone is one nucleotide away. The library relied on multiplex PCR. TCRdb names Illumina HiSeq 4000 as the instrument used. CDR3 regions were amplified by Arm-PCR with iRepertoire HTBI primers to construct TCR beta libraries. PCR products were gel purified before sequencing. In the original analysis: Across samples, 60 to 75 TRBV and approximately 15 TRBJ segments were identified and used for gene usage analysis of CDR3 amino acid clonotypes. COPE and FqMerger were used to merge the filtered high-quality paired reads into contigs. BLAST was used to align contigs to the IMGT TRBV, TRBD and TRBJ reference genes, and CDR3 was defined following IMGT. Any clonotype with a frequency above 0.1% was classified as a highly expanded clone. Shannon entropy was used to measure repertoire diversity, and the Gini coefficient was used to measure V-J evenness. A clonotype was considered public if more than one individual shared it. The public sequencing data were trimmed at Q25 with fastp and processed into clonotypes with MiXCR by TCRdb, which kept only in-frame beta chains. Each CDR3 protein gets just one entry, which takes the most common genes and DNA from the rows behind it. Clone size and V and J calls follow TCRdb, not the original study. Across this sample there are 350,000 to 450,000 distinct CDR3 sequences, with 12% seen only once. The ten top clones hold approximately 20% of the sample.

The entry originates in a study of regulatory T cells in long-lasting Graves disease (dated by TCRdb to about 2021). Regarding the complete study: In the newly diagnosed Graves' disease group, patients had been taking antithyroid drugs for less than 3 months. Persistent Graves' disease patients were compared with newly diagnosed Graves' disease patients by peripheral blood TCR sequencing and RNA sequencing. The study took place in China and was registered as a clinical trial. A total of around 35 samples underwent TCR sequencing: about 13 from persistent and roughly 20 from newly diagnosed Graves' disease patients.

What the research found in general, with its limitations: Persistent patients shared more public clonotypes among themselves (2,741) than newly diagnosed patients did (about 900). TRBV28, TRBJ1-2 and TRBJ2-5 were preferentially used in persistent disease, while TRBV20-1 and TRBJ2-1 were favored in newly diagnosed disease. Because the primary lesion, thyroid tissue, could not be accessed, the study looked at peripheral blood alone. The authors noted that the small sample size was a limitation that may lower accuracy. Lower TCR Shannon entropy and fewer highly expanded clones were observed in persistent Graves' disease patients than in newly diagnosed patients, which suggested clonal expansion. Only the TCR beta chain was sequenced and analyzed.

In light of the paper, this sample's time point label describes: newly diagnosed GD, antithyroid drugs for less than 3 months. For both TCR sequencing and RNA sequencing, RNA was extracted from PBMCs using TRIzol. Graves' disease was diagnosed according to American Thyroid Association guidelines. Recruitment of patients was carried out at an endocrinology department in Xi'an, China. Each patient gave approximately 10 milliliters of peripheral blood, collected in an EDTA anticoagulant tube. Ficoll Paque Plus density gradient separation was used to isolate PBMCs, and no further T cell sorting was performed. An Agilent 2100 Bioanalyzer and agarose gel were used to check RNA quality, and a NanoDrop 2000 was used to measure RNA concentration. The germline V and J ends show losses of 3 bases and 0 bases respectively, and no gene match explains 13 bases of the junction. The CDR3 measures 20 amino acids from cysteine to phenylalanine. Left in the record is the CDR3 DNA by itself, 60 bases read in frame from the first base. The germline V gene gives CDR1 as MNHEY and CDR2 as SVGAGI.

These same records also appear under a second study, on T cells in Graves' hyperthyroidism and ophthalmopathy. From the second report: Stable Graves' hyperthyroidism was defined as the absence of progression to ophthalmopathy over 18 months of follow-up. Hyperthyroidism patients were newly diagnosed, with disease duration under 2 months, and aged 18 to 65 years. The study excluded patients with uncontrolled infections, other autoimmune diseases, pregnancy or lactation. Diagnoses were based on clinical symptoms, serum thyroxine and TRAb, thyroid ultrasound and orbital computed tomography. The first round of RT-PCR for the TCR CDR3 was performed with the HTBI primer set and the Qiagen OneStep RT-PCR kit. Most expanded thyroid clonotypes (frequency above 0.001) were also found in blood, which suggests that blood repertoires may mirror thyroid immune responses. A model built on a 13 V-J signature distinguished ophthalmopathy from stable hyperthyroidism, reaching around 88% sensitivity and around 81% specificity in cross-validation and 80%/75% in testing. In validation, progression to ophthalmopathy was predicted by the model with more than 65% sensitivity and around 76% specificity, a median of around 6.5 months before onset. To identify TCR V-J signatures that set the groups apart, the researchers used a discovery cohort of about a hundred patients, made up of about 44 with Graves' ophthalmopathy and approximately 57 with stable Graves' hyperthyroidism. Whether ophthalmopathy could be predicted prospectively was tested in an independent validation cohort made up of under 20 hyperthyroidism patients plus 17 patients who later progressed to ophthalmopathy. For training and testing, the 110 or so patients in the discovery cohort were randomly divided in a 7:3 ratio. In addition, the study compared T-cell repertoires in thyroid tissue and in blood from 6 or 7 Graves' hyperthyroidism patients. After sampling, hyperthyroidism patients received methimazole starting at 30 mg daily, and ophthalmopathy patients received high-dose intravenous methylprednisolone. Libraries were constructed in a second round of multiplex PCR, after which size selection and purification were performed. Libraries were sequenced paired-end with 100 bp reads on an Illumina HiSeq2000. SOAPnuke was used to process the raw data, removing reads that contained adapters or uncalled bases, had a mean Phred below 15, or lacked an exact match to the constant primer or identifier. COPE v1.2.5 was used to merge high-quality paired reads, and clonotypes were defined as unique nucleotide sequences. Clonotypes were aligned to IMGT TRBV, TRBD and TRBJ reference segments using MiTCR v1.1. Only V-J combinations with frequency above 0.0001, covering about 99% of repertoires, were analysed. The TCS score was defined as F50 (clonal expansion) divided by E x V (chaos), with BLOSUM62-based TCRdist calculated between CDR3 peptides within each V-J. Welch's t-statistics and random forest reduced 500 to 550 V-J features to about 12, which were used in a naive Bayes classifier (R e1071). No statistical method was used to set the sample size in advance, and investigators knew the group allocation. According to the paper, TCR Vbeta CDR3 sequencing was carried out on 135 peripheral blood samples, which came from some 41 ophthalmopathy, under 85 hyperthyroidism and approximately 17 progressor patients.

The sample was peripheral blood mononuclear cells (PBMCs), taken at new diagnosis, from a patient treated with antithyroid drugs. The receptor comes from a woman aged 18-35 years with Graves disease. Donor details come from another sample of the same person, matched by shared clones. This receptor chain uses TRBV6-5 and TRBJ2-6; TRBD2 fits 8 bases in the junction. The CDR3 in this case is CASSYLRGGILRSGANVLTF. The sequence in DNA is TGTGCCAGCAGTTATCTACGCGGGGGGATTCTCCGCTCTGGGGCCAACGTCCTGACTTTC.